The 10 T cell receptor beta chains below come from one sample, sequenced in a study of shared clonotypes between healthy human individuals. The repertoire was sequenced with immunoSEQ multiplex PCR; TCRdb's copy has only in-frame clones and lacks some. This sample has roughly 2 million clones, with about 95% found just once. The sample was naive CD4+ T cells sorted from blood. Subset: CD45RA+ positively selected. The source of these receptors is a young man in good health.

J is TRBJ2-1 and V is TRBV11-2; no clear D gene. This CDR3 has 13 amino acids. Trimming shortened V by 3 bases and J by 6 bases, and 9 bases separated the two germline ends. CDR1 and CDR2 from the germline V gene are SGHAT and FQNNGV. The CDR3 reads CASSFTYGNEQFF. The CDR3 DNA reads as TGTGCCAGCAGCTTTACTTACGGCAATGAGCAGTTCTTC.

CDR3: CASSLELGQGNEQYF. CDR3 bases: TGCGCCAGCAGCTTGGAGTTGGGACAGGGAAACGAGCAGTACTTC. The V call is TRBV5-1, the J call TRBJ2-7; 9 bases line up with TRBD1. V dropped 0 bases and J dropped 5; count of bases not matched to a gene: 6. CDR1 and CDR2 (germline): SGHRS, YFSETQ. This CDR3 region has 15 residues. Full variable domain (outside the CDR3, taken from reference TRBV5-1 and TRBJ2-7): KAGVTQTPRYLIKTRGQQVTLSCSPISGHRSVSWYQQTPGQGLQFLFEYFSETQRNKGNFPGRFSGRQFSNSRSEMNVSTLELGDSALYLCASSLELGQGNEQYFGPGTRLTVT.

The rearrangement uses TRBV6-6 and TRBJ2-7; 8 nucleotides line up with TRBD1. This CDR3 is 15 amino acids long. V dropped 3 bases and J dropped 0; count of bases not matched to a gene: 4. Germline lookup yields CDR1 MNHNY and CDR2 SVGAGI (reference sequence). CDR3 residues: CASSYGQGPSYEQYF. The CDR3 DNA reads as TGTGCCAGCAGTTATGGACAGGGACCCTCCTACGAGCAGTACTTC.

As for this clone: The sample carries other DNA sequences with the same CDR3. The chain uses TRBV29-1 and TRBJ2-1; no clear D gene. The ends were cut back, 6 bases at V and 6 bases at J, with 6 bases in the middle. The V gene's germline CDR1 is SQVTM and CDR2 ANQGSEA. The CDR3 consists of 10 residues. The CDR3 sequence: CSVGTNEQFF. CDR3 DNA: TGCAGCGTCGGCACCAATGAGCAGTTCTTC.

The rearrangement joins TRBV4-3 to TRBJ2-7; 8 bases line up with TRBD1. CDR1 and CDR2 from the germline V gene are LGHNA and YSLEER. This CDR3 has 15 amino acids. The V segment lost 1 base and the J segment 7 bases; nucleotides outside the gene matches: 9. CDR3 in amino acids: CASSQVAGQDYEQYF. CDR3 nucleotides: TGCGCCAGCAGCCAAGTCGCGGGACAGGATTATGAGCAGTACTTC.

V gene TRBV5-6 combines with J gene TRBJ1-6, with 10 bases that match TRBD1. Trimming removed 3 bases from V and 7 bases from J; junction bases left unmatched: 7. This CDR3 has 16 amino acids. Germline CDR1 and CDR2: SGHDT and YYEEEE. CDR3 in DNA: TGTGCCAGCAGCTCACTGGGGGGACAGGGGAATTCACCCCTCCACTTT. Its translation: CASSSLGGQGNSPLHF.

This chain links TRBV7-3 with TRBJ2-2; 7 bases are a match to TRBD1. The CDR3 length is 16 residues. Germline V gene data show CDR1 as SGHTA and CDR2 as FQGTGA. J lost 0 bases, V lost 2 bases, and 3 bases had no gene match. CDR3 DNA sequence: TGTGCCAGCAGCTTATTTCAGGGGGCGAACACCGGGGAGCTGTTTTTT. Translating it yields CASSLFQGANTGELFF.

This clone appeared a single time. This chain uses TRBV7-9 with TRBJ1-5; 7 nucleotides match TRBD1. The CDR3 loop spans 14 amino acids. V trimming: 5 bases; J trimming: 5 bases; junction bases outside the gene matches: 6. CDR1 is SEHNR, CDR2 FQNEAQ, per germline (reference sequence). The CDR3 sequence: CASSPGTVDQPQHF. CDR3 bases: TGTGCCAGCAGCCCCGGGACAGTAGATCAGCCCCAGCATTTT.

CDR3 nucleotide sequence: TGTGCCGCAAATGAGGGACAGGGAATCACCGGGGAGCTGTTTTTT. This codes for CAANEGQGITGELFF. The genes are TRBV30 and TRBJ2-2; 9 positions agree with TRBD1. The V gene's germline CDR1 is GTSNPN and CDR2 SVGIG (reference sequence). This CDR3 spans 15 amino acids. Trimming cost V 8 bases and J 4 bases; bases outside gene matches: 11.

CDR3: CASGKERGSQETQYF. CDR3 DNA sequence: TGTGCTAGTGGGAAAGAGCGGGGGAGCCAAGAGACCCAGTACTTC. The J gene is TRBJ2-5, the V gene TRBV12-5; 8 positions match TRBD2. The germline V gene encodes CDR1 LGHNT and CDR2 FRNRAP. Trimming at V came to 6 bases and at J to 1 base, leaving 7 bases not matched to a gene. The CDR3 contains 15 residues.